One sample yielded the 23 T cell receptor beta chains listed below, sequenced in a study of blood T cell repertoires in COVID-19. Here immunoSEQ multiplex PCR was the method, and the copy in TCRdb shows in-frame clones only, minus some. This table holds approximately 120,000 clones, around 81% found once. What was sequenced was peripheral blood. The source is a man aged 55-75 years with acute or convalescent COVID-19.

V is TRBV28 and J is TRBJ1-6, with D perhaps matching TRBD1 (6 bases). With 6 bases removed from V and 8 bases from J, the gap between germline ends came to 11 bases. CDR1 is MDHEN, CDR2 SYDVKM, per germline. The CDR3 is 13 amino acids. CDR3 nucleotide sequence: TGTGCCAGCAGGGCCGACAGGTATTCACCCCTCCACTTT. Translation gives CASRADRYSPLHF. Filled out from reference TRBV28 and TRBJ1-6, the complete variable domain reads DVKVTQSSRYLVKRTGEKVFLECVQDMDHENMFWYRQDPGLGLRLIYFSYDVKMKEKGDIPEGYSVSREKKERFSLILESASTNQTSMYLCASRADRYSPLHFGNGTRLTVT.

This chain connects TRBV11-2 to TRBJ2-1; 9 bases are a match to TRBD2. J lost 8 bases, V lost 1 base, and 9 bases had no gene match. The CDR3 spans 16 residues. In germline, CDR1 is SGHAT, CDR2 FQNNGV. DNA for the CDR3: TGTGCCAGCAGCTTAGTTTTGACTAGCGGACCCCATGAGCAGTTCTTC. Translated, it gives CASSLVLTSGPHEQFF.

This clone was detected ten times or more. The V and J genes are TRBV3-1 (or the pseudogene TRBV3-2) and TRBJ2-7, with a tentative D call TRBD1 (5 bases). Germline V gene data show CDR1 as LGHDT and CDR2 as YNNKEL (reference sequence). The CDR3 is 16 amino acids. Trimming took 0 bases from V and 2 from J, leaving 14 bases between them. The CDR3 protein is CASSQELPGSTYEQYF. The CDR3 DNA follows: TGTGCCAGCAGCCAAGAACTCCCAGGGTCAACCTACGAGCAGTACTTC.

This clone was seen only once. J is TRBJ2-7 and V is TRBV29-1; 14 positions match TRBD2. V was pared by 6 bases and J by 4 bases, with 11 bases of the junction left unmatched. Germline assignment: CDR1 SQVTM and CDR2 ANQGSEA. The CDR3 extends over 16 amino acids. CDR3 bases: TGCAGCGTCGGGGCGGGGACTAGCGGGAGTAAGTACGAGCAGTACTTC. Its protein product is CSVGAGTSGSKYEQYF.

The V and J genes are TRBV9 and TRBJ1-2; a weak D match, TRBD1 (6 bases). V was cut by 4 bases and J by 2 bases, with 9 bases left in between. The CDR3 is 13 amino acids. CDR1 is SGDLS and CDR2 is YYNGEE in the germline V gene. CDR3 sequence reads: CASSPQGNYGYTF. In nucleotides, the CDR3 is TGTGCCAGCAGCCCCCAGGGGAACTATGGCTACACCTTC.

The chain uses TRBV28 and TRBJ1-4; D may be TRBD1 (5 bases). V was shortened by 1 base and J by 7 bases, with 13 bases between the two germline ends. Germline V CDR1 and CDR2: MDHEN, SYDVKM. CDR3 length: 15 amino acids. For the CDR3, the DNA is TGTGCCAGCAGTTTATTCAGGGCCTCGGGTGAAAAACTGTTTTTT. Translating it yields CASSLFRASGEKLFF.

The chain's CDR3 is CASTGGVGNQPQHF. In DNA form, the CDR3 reads TGTGCCAGCACAGGGGGCGTCGGCAATCAGCCCCAGCATTTT. The chain couples TRBV6-5 to TRBJ1-5; 8 positions match TRBD1. The J segment lost 2 bases and the V segment lost 7 bases, leaving 4 bases of the junction unmatched. Germline values: CDR1 MNHEY, CDR2 SVGAGI. The CDR3 spans 14 residues.

V usage is TRBV2 and J usage is TRBJ2-5, with 8 bases lining up with TRBD2. The CDR3 covers 13 residues. Unmatched junction bases numbered 5, after V lost 5 bases and J lost 6 bases. Germline V gives CDR1 SNHLY, CDR2 FYNNEI. For the CDR3, the DNA is TGTGCCAGCAGTTGGCGGGAGGAGAAGACCCAGTACTTC. It translates to CASSWREEKTQYF.

This chain links TRBV19 with TRBJ2-1; the match to TRBD2 covers 11 bases. Trimming cost V 4 bases and J 3 bases; bases outside gene matches: 2. CDR3 size: 15 residues. From germline, CDR1 is LNHDA and CDR2 SQIVND (reference sequence). CDR3 DNA: TGTGCCAGTAGTAGGACTAGCGGGTACTACAATGAGCAGTTCTTC. Protein sequence: CASSRTSGYYNEQFF.

The genes are TRBV2 and TRBJ2-3, with TRBD2 matching over 8 bases. In germline, CDR1 is SNHLY, CDR2 FYNNEI. The CDR3 spans 16 residues. V trimming: 6 bases; J trimming: 3 bases; junction bases outside the gene matches: 11. The CDR3 reads CASRIYGAGGTDTQYF. CDR3 sequence (DNA): TGTGCCAGCAGGATTTACGGTGCGGGAGGTACAGATACGCAGTATTTT.

This chain links TRBV5-4 with TRBJ2-2, with D perhaps TRBD1 (5 bases). There are 17 residues in the CDR3. Trimming stripped 1 base from V and 5 bases from J, with 18 bases between. Looked up from germline, CDR1 is SGHNT and CDR2 is YYREEE (reference sequence). The CDR3 loop reads CASSLYGRDGETGELFF. As DNA, the CDR3 is TGTGCCAGCAGCTTGTACGGCAGGGATGGGGAAACCGGGGAGCTGTTTTTT.

This chain connects TRBV30 to TRBJ2-2; tentatively, D is TRBD2 (6 bases). The germline gives CDR1 GTSNPN, CDR2 SVGIG (reference sequence). The CDR3 contains 19 residues. The V and J ends lost 0 bases and 2 bases respectively, with 22 bases between them. The CDR3 sequence: CAWSVKTVQGLKNTGELFF. CDR3 nucleotide sequence: TGTGCCTGGAGTGTGAAGACGGTCCAGGGACTGAAAAACACCGGGGAGCTGTTTTTT. Drawing the rest from reference TRBV30 and TRBJ2-2, the complete variable domain is SQTIHQWPATLVQPVGSPLSLECTVEGTSNPNLYWYRQAAGRGLQLLFYSVGIGQISSEVPQNLSASRPQDRQFILSSKKLLLSDSGFYLCAWSVKTVQGLKNTGELFFGEGSRLTVL.

The chain's CDR3 is CASSPREWYSNQPQHF. CDR3 bases: TGTGCCAGCAGTCCGCGAGAATGGTATAGCAATCAGCCCCAGCATTTT. The chain has TRBV28 and TRBJ1-5; D uncertain. V was clipped by 5 bases and J by 0 bases, with 14 bases between them. Germline loops: CDR1 MDHEN, CDR2 SYDVKM. The CDR3 is 16 amino acids.

The rearrangement uses TRBV18 and TRBJ2-1, with 9 bases that match TRBD2. Germline CDR1 KGHSH, CDR2 LQKENI. The CDR3 is 15 amino acids. The J segment lost 4 bases and the V segment lost 5 bases, leaving 6 bases of the junction unmatched. The CDR3 sequence: CASSEAGGSYNEQFF. CDR3 nucleotides: TGTGCCAGCTCAGAAGCGGGAGGTTCTTACAATGAGCAGTTCTTC.

The V call is TRBV6-5, the J call TRBJ2-4, with a possible D match to TRBD1 (5 bases). Per germline, CDR1 MNHEY and CDR2 SVGAGI. V dropped 0 bases and J dropped 7 bases, with 7 bases sitting between them. CDR3 length: 13 amino acids. DNA of the CDR3: TGTGCCAGCAGTTACTCAGGACATAACATTCAGTACTTC. It yields the protein CASSYSGHNIQYF.

This sequence joins TRBV24-1 and TRBJ1-4; TRBD1 matches 9 bases. V was pared by 5 bases and J by 8 bases, with 8 bases of the junction left unmatched. The germline CDR1 and CDR2 sequences are KGHDR and SFDVKD. The CDR3 is 15 residues long. CDR3 sequence: CATSAPVGQGEKLFF. The CDR3 nucleotides read TGTGCCACCAGTGCCCCTGTTGGACAGGGGGAAAAACTGTTTTTT.

The genes are TRBV6-1 and TRBJ2-5; 10 nucleotides align to TRBD2. This CDR3 comprises 15 residues. V trimming: 2 bases; J trimming: 0 bases; junction bases outside the gene matches: 0. CDR1 and CDR2 (germline): MNHNS, SASEGT. The CDR3 DNA follows: TGTGCCAGCAGTGAACTAGCGGGAGACCAAGAGACCCAGTACTTC. Encoded protein: CASSELAGDQETQYF.

V usage is TRBV19 and J usage is TRBJ1-6; TRBD1 matches 7 bases. Germline values: CDR1 LNHDA, CDR2 SQIVND (reference sequence). The CDR3 contains 15 residues. The trim removed 6 bases at V and 13 bases at J, leaving 15 bases unmatched. CDR3 residues: CASRDAGTVSGPLHF. The CDR3 DNA reads as TGTGCCAGTAGAGATGCCGGGACAGTCTCTGGCCCCCTCCACTTT.

The chain combines TRBV3-1 (or the pseudogene TRBV3-2) with TRBJ2-5; 10 bases are a match to TRBD2. Looked up from germline, CDR1 is LGHDT and CDR2 is YNNKEL (reference sequence). J lost 5 bases, V lost 0 bases, and 9 bases had no gene match. This CDR3 comprises 17 residues. This chain's CDR3 is CASSQEPNSGRFETQYF. DNA of the CDR3: TGTGCCAGCAGCCAAGAACCCAATAGCGGGAGGTTCGAGACCCAGTACTTC.

The chain employs TRBV5-1 and TRBJ1-2; perhaps TRBD1 as D (6 bases). Germline-derived CDR1 and CDR2 are SGHRS and YFSETQ. This CDR3 contains 14 residues. V dropped 2 bases and J dropped 4 bases, with 12 bases sitting between them. The CDR3 loop reads CASSFSDRSYGYTF. Here the CDR3 DNA reads TGCGCCAGCAGCTTCTCCGACAGGAGCTATGGCTACACCTTC.

The V and J genes are TRBV5-1 and TRBJ2-5; 12 positions match TRBD2. The length of the CDR3 is 16 residues. Germline loops: CDR1 SGHRS, CDR2 YFSETQ. Trimming removed 1 base from V and 5 bases from J; junction bases left unmatched: 6. The chain's CDR3 is CASSLLAGGTGETQYF. The CDR3 DNA reads TGCGCCAGCAGCTTGCTAGCGGGAGGGACAGGGGAGACCCAGTACTTC. Complete variable domain (other parts from reference TRBV5-1 and TRBJ2-5): KAGVTQTPRYLIKTRGQQVTLSCSPISGHRSVSWYQQTPGQGLQFLFEYFSETQRNKGNFPGRFSGRQFSNSRSEMNVSTLELGDSALYLCASSLLAGGTGETQYFGPGTRLLVL.

The chain combines TRBV29-1 with TRBJ2-7; no definite D call. This CDR3 has 13 residues. V lost 8 bases and J 5 bases, leaving 19 bases between the germline ends. Germline V gene data show CDR1 as SQVTM and CDR2 as ANQGSEA. CDR3: CSPPFRWANEQYF. The CDR3 DNA sequence: TGCAGCCCCCCCTTCCGGTGGGCCAACGAGCAGTACTTC.

The V call is TRBV5-1, the J call TRBJ2-7; 8 bases are shared with TRBD2. Germline V gene data show CDR1 as SGHRS and CDR2 as YFSETQ. V dropped 6 bases and J dropped 7; count of bases not matched to a gene: 15. The CDR3 consists of 15 residues. CDR3 region: CASNLLAGRRGEQYF. The CDR3, as DNA: TGCGCCAGCAACCTCCTAGCGGGCCGCCGGGGGGAGCAGTACTTC. The full variable domain, in which reference TRBV5-1 and TRBJ2-7 provide the parts outside the CDR3, is KAGVTQTPRYLIKTRGQQVTLSCSPISGHRSVSWYQQTPGQGLQFLFEYFSETQRNKGNFPGRFSGRQFSNSRSEMNVSTLELGDSALYLCASNLLAGRRGEQYFGPGTRLTVT.